Sequencing of this T cell receptor (beta chain) was carried out in a study of T cell responses to AZD1222 COVID-19 vaccine. Points on this clone: One end of the junction varies from germline; a read error may be responsible.

Assay: immunoSEQ multiplex PCR; the TCRdb copy retains only in-frame clones and omits some. Seen here are roughly 180,000 clones, less than 95% observed once, and the top ten hold less than 3%. Germline V gene data show CDR1 as LGHNA and CDR2 as YSLEER. The CDR3 length is 11 residues. This sequence was found in an adult in good health. The chain uses TRBV4-3 and TRBJ1-6; no clear D. The material was peripheral blood, obtained on day 0 of AZD1222 vaccination. CDR3 loop: CATSHNSPLHF. In nucleotides, the CDR3 is TGCGCCACCTCCCATAATTCACCCCTCCACTTT.